What follows describes a single T cell receptor beta chain. The antigen remains unidentified. The CDR3 is made up of 15 amino acids. Germline trimming cut 2 bases from V and 6 bases from J; bases unmatched to any gene: 7. Germline assignment: CDR1 MNHNY and CDR2 SVGAGI (reference sequence). About 40,773 productive templates were obtained per sample on average. Using immunoSEQ multiplex PCR, the repertoire was profiled, and TCRdb retains in-frame clones only, with some absent. The repertoire has about 10,000 clones, roughly nine tenths of them found once; the top ten carry about 28%. The sample comes from a study of STAT3 mutations in large granular lymphocyte leukemia. General study results and limits: Every T-LGLL patient had at least one immunodominant TCRbeta clonotype. All newly emerging clones after therapy were STAT3 wild type. Samples missed the first appearance of the clone.

The receptor's source is a man in his sixties with T-cell large granular lymphocyte leukemia. Some clones in this sample may be carry-over from other donors' samples. Material: peripheral blood mononuclear cells. The rearrangement joins TRBV6-6 to TRBJ2-5, with 9 bases aligning to TRBD2. Written as DNA, the CDR3 is TGTGCCAGCAGTTACGGCGGGGGGGGTAGGAAGACCCAGTACTTC. Its translation: CASSYGGGGRKTQYF.